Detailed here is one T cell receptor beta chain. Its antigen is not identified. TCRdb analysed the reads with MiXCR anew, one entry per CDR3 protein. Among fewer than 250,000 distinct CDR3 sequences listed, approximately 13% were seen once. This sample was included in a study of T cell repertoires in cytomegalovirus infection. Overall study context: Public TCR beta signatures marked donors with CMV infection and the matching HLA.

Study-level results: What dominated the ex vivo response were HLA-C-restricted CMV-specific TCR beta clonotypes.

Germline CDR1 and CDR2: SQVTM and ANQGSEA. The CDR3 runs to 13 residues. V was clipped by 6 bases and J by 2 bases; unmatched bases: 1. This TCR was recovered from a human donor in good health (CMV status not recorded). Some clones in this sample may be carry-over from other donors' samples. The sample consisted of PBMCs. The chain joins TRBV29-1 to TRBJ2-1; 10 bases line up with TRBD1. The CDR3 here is CSVGQGTYNEQFF. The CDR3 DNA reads TGCAGCGTGGGACAGGGGACCTACAATGAGCAGTTCTTC.